The clone carrying this T cell receptor beta chain was seen ten or more times. The CDR3 runs to 13 residues. Trimming removed 0 bases from V and 12 bases from J, with 12 bases in between. Per germline, CDR1 SGHAT and CDR2 FQNNGV. One entry per CDR3 protein, called by TCRdb with MiXCR from the RT-PCR reads. The sample has around 700,000 distinct CDR3 sequences; 14% are singletons. Source material: memory CD4+ T cells from blood. The source is a female donor in good health, serving as a healthy control. This chain joins TRBV11-2 and TRBJ2-1; D remains unclear. The CDR3 here is CASSLDTANLQFF. The CDR3 DNA sequence: TGTGCCAGCAGCTTAGACACCGCGAATTTGCAGTTCTTC. The full variable domain, in which reference TRBV11-2 and TRBJ2-1 provide the parts outside the CDR3, is EAGVAQSPRYKIIEKRQSVAFWCNPISGHATLYWYQQILGQGPKLLIQFQNNGVVDDSQLPKDRFSAERLKGVDSTLKIQPAKLEDSAVYLCASSLDTANLQFFGPGTRLTVL.